A single sample gave rise to the 28 T cell receptor beta chains below, sequenced in a study of molecular identifiers for immune sequencing clone quantification. TCRdb reprocessed the PCR reads via MiXCR and lists one record per CDR3 protein. The sample lists approximately 500,000 distinct CDR3 sequences; about a fifth were seen once. Material: naive CD8+ T cells from blood, with Jurkat cell RNA spiked in. The subset is: FACS-sorted CD8+CD4-CCR7+CD45RA+ naive T cells. These TCRs come from a human donor in good health. Some libraries in this study had Jurkat cell RNA spiked in.

This clonotype was counted at least ten times. Here the CDR3 reads CASSRTASGYQETQYF. The CDR3 nucleotides read TGTGCCAGCAGCCGTACGGCTAGCGGGTACCAAGAGACCCAGTACTTC. V usage is TRBV5-4 and J usage is TRBJ2-5; 8 bases are shared with TRBD2. This CDR3 comprises 16 residues. Trimming took 4 bases from V and 0 from J; bases not matched to a gene: 8. From germline, CDR1 is SGHNT and CDR2 YYREEE (reference sequence).

V is TRBV5-4 and J is TRBJ2-5, with D perhaps matching TRBD1 or TRBD2 (5 bases each). The CDR3 is made up of 15 amino acids. Germline V gene sequence: CDR1 SGHNT, CDR2 YYREEE (reference sequence). Trimming removed 3 bases from V and 5 bases from J, with 17 bases in between. For the CDR3, the DNA is TGTGCCAGCAGCTGGGGACCGGCAGAAAGGGAGACCCAGTACTTC. This translates into CASSWGPAERETQYF.

This clonotype was recorded a few times. The chain uses TRBV30 and TRBJ2-7, with 8 positions matching TRBD1. Germline CDR1 reads GTSNPN; CDR2 reads SVGIG (reference sequence). The CDR3 extends over 12 amino acids. The junction had 0 bases not matched to a gene; V was cut back by 0 bases and J by 5 bases. CDR3 residues: CAWSVDRDEQYF. Here the CDR3 DNA reads TGTGCCTGGAGTGTGGACAGGGACGAGCAGTACTTC.

The chain is built from TRBV21-1 and TRBJ2-3; the table calls TRBD1, which could not be checked here. TRBV21-1 is annotated as a pseudogene. This CDR3 has 16 amino acids. In DNA, the CDR3 is TGTGCCAGCAGCCGGTCTCGGGGTGGCGAGACAGATACGCAGTATTTT. Its translation: CASSRSRGGETDTQYF.

This clonotype occurred many times. In DNA form, the CDR3 reads TGCAGTGCTATCGGGTTGGAAGACTTGGACACTGAAGCTTTCTTT. Protein product: CSAIGLEDLDTEAFF. The chain is built from TRBV20-1 and TRBJ1-1; D remains ambiguous. Germline lookup yields CDR1 DFQATT and CDR2 SNEGSKA (reference sequence). The V end was cut by 4 bases, the J end by 3 bases, with 18 bases between. The CDR3 has 15 amino acids.

This clonotype occurred many times. The V call is TRBV6-5, the J call TRBJ1-1, with 10 bases matching TRBD1. V shed 6 bases, J shed 3 bases, and the junction held 4 bases outside the gene matches. The CDR3 is made up of 14 amino acids. In germline, CDR1 is MNHEY, CDR2 SVGAGI. The CDR3 DNA is TGTGCCAGCAGCCTGGACAGGGGGGACACTGAAGCTTTCTTT. Protein: CASSLDRGDTEAFF.

This clonotype appeared once. This chain links TRBV6-5 with TRBJ1-4; TRBD1 matches at 8 bases. V was pared by 6 bases and J by 3 bases, with 9 bases of the junction left unmatched. The CDR3 runs to 16 residues. Germline V gene lookup returns CDR1 MNHEY and CDR2 SVGAGI. CDR3 amino acids: CASSHDRGFANEKLFF. In nucleotides, the CDR3 is TGTGCCAGCAGCCACGACAGGGGATTTGCTAATGAAAAACTGTTTTTT.

This clonotype showed up many times. The rearrangement links TRBV20-1 to TRBJ2-2, with a possible D match to TRBD2 (5 bases). Germline loops: CDR1 DFQATT, CDR2 SNEGSKA (reference sequence). Trimming pared 7 bases from V and 4 bases from J, leaving 7 bases between. CDR3 length: 11 residues. The CDR3 reads CSVRGTGELFF. CDR3 in DNA: TGCAGTGTACGGGGCACCGGGGAGCTGTTTTTT.

As to this clonotype: This clone may be a read error of a much larger clone one base away. The chain carries TRBV12-3 or TRBV12-4 and TRBJ2-5; 8 positions match TRBD1. V was pared by 6 bases and J by 5 bases, with 8 bases of the junction left unmatched. CDR3 length equals 14 residues. DNA of the CDR3: TGTGCCAGCAGCGTCAGGGGGCCGCGGGAGACCCAGTACTTC. Its translation: CASSVRGPRETQYF.

This clonotype was seen a handful of times. V gene TRBV12-3 or TRBV12-4 combines with J gene TRBJ2-7, with 16 nucleotides matching TRBD2. The CDR3 length is 17 residues. Trimming removed 8 bases from V and 4 bases from J; junction bases left unmatched: 11. The CDR3 loop reads CASSPRGLAGGLYEQYF. The CDR3 DNA is TGTGCCAGCTCCCCAAGGGGACTAGCGGGAGGGCTATACGAGCAGTACTTC.

In its sample, this clonotype was seen a few times. The CDR3, as DNA: TGTGCCAGCAGCGTCGGACTAGGAGCTACAGATACGCAGTATTTT. This codes for CASSVGLGATDTQYF. J is TRBJ2-3 and V is TRBV9; the match to TRBD2 covers 7 bases. Trimming removed 2 bases from V and 3 bases from J; junction bases left unmatched: 6. Germline V gene data show CDR1 as SGDLS and CDR2 as YYNGEE. The CDR3 spans 15 residues.

As to this clonotype: With a much larger clone just one base away, this may be a read error. The chain uses TRBV5-6 and TRBJ2-7; D gene uncertain. The CDR3 runs 12 residues. Germline assignment: CDR1 SGHDT and CDR2 YYEEEE. The CDR3 loop is CANSLVPFEQYF. The DNA of the CDR3 is TGTGCCAACAGCTTGGTACCGTTCGAGCAGTACTTC.

In its sample, this clonotype was seen once. Since the CDR3 does not end with the conserved phenylalanine or tryptophan, this likely comes from a read error. This chain uses TRBV29-1 with TRBJ2-3; 9 bases line up with TRBD2. Trimming cost V 7 bases and J 2 bases; bases outside gene matches: 7. CDR1 and CDR2 (germline): SQVTM, ANQGSEA. The CDR3 has 14 amino acids. The CDR3 here is CSAGAGGNTDTQYL. CDR3 DNA: TGCAGCGCAGGAGCGGGGGGAAACACAGATACGCAGTATCTT.

This clonotype was counted many times. This rearrangement joins TRBV7-6 to TRBJ1-1, with D perhaps TRBD1 (5 bases). CDR3 length equals 13 residues. Trimming left V 0 bases short and J 6 bases short, with 8 bases between. From germline, CDR1 is SGHVS and CDR2 FNYEAQ. The chain's CDR3 is CASSLAEGAEAFF. In nucleotides, the CDR3 is TGTGCCAGCAGCTTAGCGGAAGGGGCTGAAGCTTTCTTT.

The chain is built from TRBV4-1 and TRBJ2-1, with TRBD2 as a possible D gene (5 bases). Germline V gene data show CDR1 as MGHRA and CDR2 as YSYEKL. Trimming left V 2 bases short and J 4 bases short, with 6 bases between. The CDR3 consists of 13 residues. The CDR3 DNA is TGCGCCAGCAGCCAATCGGGATACAATGAGCAGTTCTTC. Protein product: CASSQSGYNEQFF.

The rearrangement links TRBV30 to TRBJ2-7, with D perhaps given as TRBD1 or TRBD2 (5 bases each). The CDR3 has 14 residues. Trimming took 0 bases from V and 3 from J, leaving 12 bases between them. CDR1 is GTSNPN, CDR2 SVGIG, per germline (reference sequence). The CDR3 here is CAWSVGASYYEQYF. CDR3 DNA: TGTGCCTGGAGTGTCGGGGCGTCTTACTACGAGCAGTACTTC.

The chain is built from TRBV2 and TRBJ2-6; maybe TRBD1 (5 bases). Germline values: CDR1 SNHLY, CDR2 FYNNEI. The CDR3 extends over 15 amino acids. V lost 3 bases and J lost 0, with 6 bases in between. The CDR3 DNA sequence: TGTGCCAGCAGTGACAGGGACTCTGGGGCCAACGTCCTGACTTTC. Translation gives CASSDRDSGANVLTF.

The chain joins TRBV2 to TRBJ2-1; 9 nucleotides agree with TRBD2. CDR1 and CDR2 (germline): SNHLY, FYNNEI. With 7 bases clipped from V and 0 bases from J, the junction kept 4 bases outside the gene matches. CDR3 length: 15 residues. The CDR3 reads CASTLSGSSYNEQFF. CDR3 DNA sequence: TGTGCCAGCACCCTTAGCGGGAGCTCCTACAATGAGCAGTTCTTC.

At least ten counts were recorded for this clonotype. CDR3 loop: CSVTGGQEEKLFF. The CDR3 DNA is TGCAGCGTTACAGGGGGCCAGGAAGAAAAACTGTTTTTT. The chain has TRBV29-1 and TRBJ1-4, with 9 bases identical to TRBD1. The CDR3 covers 13 residues. Germline V lookup: CDR1 SQVTM, CDR2 ANQGSEA. V shed 5 bases and J 8 bases; nucleotides not matched to a gene: 6.

The table lists this clonotype with many counts. This chain links TRBV30 with TRBJ1-5; 7 positions match TRBD1. J was trimmed by 0 bases and V by 3 bases; bases with no gene match: 5. The CDR3 length is 15 residues. Germline V gene sequence: CDR1 GTSNPN, CDR2 SVGIG (reference sequence). The CDR3 region has the DNA TGTGCCTGGAGGGACAGGAGCTATAGCAATCAGCCCCAGCATTTT. This sequence encodes CAWRDRSYSNQPQHF.

V gene TRBV6-6 combines with J gene TRBJ1-4; 9 bases match TRBD1. CDR1 is MNHNY and CDR2 is SVGAGI in the germline V gene (reference sequence). The junction had 2 bases not matched to a gene; V was cut back by 0 bases and J by 3 bases. The CDR3 loop spans 16 amino acids. DNA of the CDR3: TGTGCCAGCAGTTACTCGACAGGGGGTCCTAATGAAAAACTGTTTTTT. Translation gives CASSYSTGGPNEKLFF.

The chain is built from TRBV27 and TRBJ1-2, with 9 bases identical to TRBD1. The CDR3 has 18 residues. With 2 bases clipped from V and 2 bases from J, the junction kept 12 bases outside the gene matches. The germline V gene encodes CDR1 MNHEY and CDR2 SMNVEV (reference sequence). CDR3 sequence reads: CASSLTGTGIASNYGYTF. CDR3 sequence (DNA): TGTGCCAGCAGTTTAACCGGGACAGGGATAGCCTCGAACTATGGCTACACCTTC.

This clonotype occurred a few times. The chain couples TRBV14 to TRBJ1-2, with 10 bases lining up with TRBD1. Germline V CDR1 and CDR2: SGHDN, FVKESK. Germline trimming cut 5 bases from V and 3 bases from J; bases unmatched to any gene: 3. The length of the CDR3 is 14 residues. The CDR3 here is CASSYGTGDYGYTF. CDR3 DNA sequence: TGTGCCAGCAGCTATGGGACAGGGGACTATGGCTACACCTTC.

Many counts were recorded for this clonotype. This chain links TRBV28 with TRBJ1-1; D is unresolved. V lost 2 bases to trimming and J lost 0 bases, with 7 bases between them. The CDR3 consists of 14 residues. The germline V gene has CDR1 MDHEN and CDR2 SYDVKM. The DNA for the CDR3 is TGTGCCAGCAGTTTAAATGTACTGAACACTGAAGCTTTCTTT. This sequence encodes CASSLNVLNTEAFF. Full variable domain (rest looked up from reference TRBV28 and TRBJ1-1): DVKVTQSSRYLVKRTGEKVFLECVQDMDHENMFWYRQDPGLGLRLIYFSYDVKMKEKGDIPEGYSVSREKKERFSLILESASTNQTSMYLCASSLNVLNTEAFFGQGTRLTVV.

This clonotype has at least ten counts. The gene calls are TRBV28 and TRBJ2-3, with 10 bases fitting TRBD2. From germline, CDR1 is MDHEN and CDR2 SYDVKM. Trimming removed 5 bases from V and 6 bases from J; junction bases left unmatched: 17. The CDR3 is 18 residues long. The CDR3 loop reads CASSASNSGLALSDTQYF. CDR3 nucleotides: TGTGCCAGCAGTGCATCTAACTCGGGACTAGCGTTAAGCGATACGCAGTATTTT.

This clonotype turned up a few times. This sequence joins TRBV13 and TRBJ2-5, with D possibly matching TRBD1 (6 bases). From germline, CDR1 is PRHDT and CDR2 FYEKMQ (reference sequence). Trimming took 4 bases from V and 4 from J, leaving 19 bases between them. CDR3 length: 16 residues. This CDR3 reads CASSSALGAVGETQYF. CDR3 DNA sequence: TGTGCCAGCAGCTCGGCCCTGGGGGCGGTGGGAGAGACCCAGTACTTC.

This clonotype was counted a few times. The chain recombines TRBV27 with TRBJ1-1, with D unclear. The CDR3 length is 14 residues. Between the trimmed V and J ends, which lost 5 bases and 0 bases, there was a span of 10 bases. The germline V gene has CDR1 MNHEY and CDR2 SMNVEV (reference sequence). CDR3: CASSLTYLNTEAFF. CDR3 in DNA: TGTGCCAGCAGTCTGACATATTTGAACACTGAAGCTTTCTTT.

A note on this clonotype: A read error may be the cause here, since a much bigger clone is one base away. The chain uses TRBV4-3 and TRBJ2-3, with 8 bases fitting TRBD1. This CDR3 comprises 14 residues. Germline CDR1 reads LGHNA; CDR2 reads YSLEER. The CDR3 spells CTSSQGTGSDTQYF. The CDR3 DNA sequence: TGCACCAGCAGCCAGGGGACAGGTTCTGATACGCAGTATTTT.